Listed below are T cell receptor beta chains from one sample, sequenced in a study of blood T cells in healthy people across ages. TCRdb re-called the 5' RACE reads through MiXCR, storing one row per CDR3 protein. There are around 1,500,000 distinct CDR3 sequences in the sample; roughly 45% occur only once, and roughly 7.9% lies in the top ten. What was sequenced was blood. These receptors originate from a woman aged 18-30 years in good health. CDR3s leave out the opening cysteine and the closing phenylalanine or tryptophan. Where a row states a size, it is once, few, many or the class of an expanded clone; other rows omit it.

CDR3 length	clone size	V gene	CDR3 protein
13	few	TRBV20-1	SASPGGIGDTEAF
11	few	TRBV5-1	ASSQQGAYEQY
12	NA	TRBV28	ASSSPDYRNEQF
12	few	TRBV28	ASTGRGETYEQY
12	NA	TRBV27	ASSLSAESFEQY
17	few	TRBV10-3	AIRRTSGRTSQNTDTQY
15	NA	TRBV24-1	ATSDRASGGTYNEQF
13	NA	TRBV6-2/TRBV6-3	ASSFRRAEYNEQF
10	NA	TRBV5-1	ASSEGRCEQY
12	NA	TRBV27	ASSAAVGNQPQH
12	NA	TRBV6-1	ASSPRGRHYGYT
13	NA	TRBV2	ASSGGGVRTDTQY
12	NA	TRBV11-1	ASSFDVGGNEQF
11	few	TRBV2	ASSTSGGYEQY
12	NA	TRBV12-3/TRBV12-4	ASSPIQGNYGHT
13	NA	TRBV5-1	ASSLSAAGNYGYT
14	few	TRBV20-1	SAITGGYTGANVLT
12	NA	TRBV6-2/TRBV6-3	ASSYLRGSYEQF
9	NA	TRBV5-6	ASSATTEQF
10	NA	TRBV7-7	ASTRPQSEQY
11	NA	TRBV20-1	SAREDRYTEAF
10	once	TRBV10-3	AITDTNDGQF
13	NA	TRBV6-6	ASSYRSRGRETQY
12	few	TRBV12-3/TRBV12-4	ASSSPEWTDTQY
10	NA	TRBV20-1	SAGRSYSPLH
13	NA	TRBV6-4	ASTLAGGPEDEQY
12	NA	TRBV29-1	SVEATGKNTEAF
12	NA	TRBV27	DSSLRLGANIQY
11	NA	TRBV6-6	ASSYTRFSEQY
11	NA	TRBV6-4	ASSQGTNSPLH
12	NA	TRBV6-1	ASMGPTGYYGYT
13	NA	TRBV12-3/TRBV12-4	ASSLTSGGPSGEY
12	NA	TRBV2	ASSIREKNSPLH
11	few	TRBV10-3	AISGQTSGEQY
13	few	TRBV7-2	ASSLLAGGPAEQF
14	NA	TRBV11-2	ASSSFRGQGGNEQY
10	few	TRBV25-1	ARGGARETQY
17	NA	TRBV27	ASSFSGMAGGPSTDTQY
15	few	TRBV7-9	ASSLRLVDGLRYEQY
11	few	TRBV5-1	ASSSGDSTEAF
13	few	TRBV12-3/TRBV12-4	ASSSSGPGLYGYT
12	NA	TRBV7-2	TSSTEAGTDTQY
13	many	TRBV9	ASSVESGGPRTQY
12	NA	TRBV12-3/TRBV12-4	ASSLSSVTDTQY
10	NA	TRBV27	ASRAGMEPQH